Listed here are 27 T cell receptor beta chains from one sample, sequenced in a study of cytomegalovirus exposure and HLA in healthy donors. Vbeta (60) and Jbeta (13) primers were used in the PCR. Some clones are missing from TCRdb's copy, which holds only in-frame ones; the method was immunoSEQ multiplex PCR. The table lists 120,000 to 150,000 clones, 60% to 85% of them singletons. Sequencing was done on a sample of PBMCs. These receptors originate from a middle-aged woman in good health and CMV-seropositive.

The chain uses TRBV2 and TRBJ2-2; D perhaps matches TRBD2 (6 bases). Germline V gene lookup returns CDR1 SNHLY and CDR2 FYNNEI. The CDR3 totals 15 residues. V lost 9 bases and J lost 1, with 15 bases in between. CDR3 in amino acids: CASPGPGENTGELFF. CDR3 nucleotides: TGTGCCAGTCCAGGACCGGGGGAGAACACCGGGGAGCTGTTTTTT.

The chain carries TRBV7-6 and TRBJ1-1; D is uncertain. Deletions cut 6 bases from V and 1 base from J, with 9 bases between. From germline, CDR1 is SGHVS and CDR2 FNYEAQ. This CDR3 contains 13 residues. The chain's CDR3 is CASRYTPNTEAFF. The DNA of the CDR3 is TGTGCCAGCAGATATACACCGAACACTGAAGCTTTCTTT.

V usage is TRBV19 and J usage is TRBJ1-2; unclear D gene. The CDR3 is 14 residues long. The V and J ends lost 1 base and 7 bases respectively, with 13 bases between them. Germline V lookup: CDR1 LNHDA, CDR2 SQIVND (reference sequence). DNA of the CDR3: TGTGCCAGTAGTATAGGGCCCGTCTCTCTTGGCTACACCTTC. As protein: CASSIGPVSLGYTF.

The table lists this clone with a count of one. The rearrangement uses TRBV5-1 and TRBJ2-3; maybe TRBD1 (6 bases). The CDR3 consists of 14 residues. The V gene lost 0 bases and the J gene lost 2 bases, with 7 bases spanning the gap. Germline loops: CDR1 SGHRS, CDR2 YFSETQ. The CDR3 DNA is TGCGCCAGCAGCTTGGGGGACATCACAGATACGCAGTATTTT. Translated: CASSLGDITDTQYF.

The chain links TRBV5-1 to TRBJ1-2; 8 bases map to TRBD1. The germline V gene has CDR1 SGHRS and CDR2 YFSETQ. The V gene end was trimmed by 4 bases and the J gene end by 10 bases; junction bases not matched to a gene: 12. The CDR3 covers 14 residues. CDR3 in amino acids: CASSEKPGGSSYTF. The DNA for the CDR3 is TGCGCCAGCAGCGAAAAACCAGGGGGCTCTTCCTACACCTTC.

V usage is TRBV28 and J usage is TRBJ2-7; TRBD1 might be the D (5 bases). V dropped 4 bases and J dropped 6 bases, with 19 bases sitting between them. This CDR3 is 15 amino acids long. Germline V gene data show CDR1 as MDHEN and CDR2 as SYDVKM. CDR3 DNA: TGTGCCAGCAGTTCCCCGCCCCCCAGGGTCAGCGAGCAGTACTTC. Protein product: CASSSPPPRVSEQYF.

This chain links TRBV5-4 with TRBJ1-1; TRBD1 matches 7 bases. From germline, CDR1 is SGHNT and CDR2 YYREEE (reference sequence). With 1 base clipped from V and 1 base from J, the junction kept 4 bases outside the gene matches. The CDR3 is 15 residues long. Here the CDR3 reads CASSLPGTANTEAFF. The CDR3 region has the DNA TGTGCCAGCAGCTTGCCCGGGACAGCGAACACTGAAGCTTTCTTT.

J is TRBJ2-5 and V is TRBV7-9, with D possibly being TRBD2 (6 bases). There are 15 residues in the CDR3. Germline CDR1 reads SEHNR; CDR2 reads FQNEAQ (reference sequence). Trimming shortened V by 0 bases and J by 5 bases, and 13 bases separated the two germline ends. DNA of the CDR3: TGTGCCAGCAGCTTAGCGCGCGGGGCCGGGGAGACCCAGTACTTC. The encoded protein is CASSLARGAGETQYF.

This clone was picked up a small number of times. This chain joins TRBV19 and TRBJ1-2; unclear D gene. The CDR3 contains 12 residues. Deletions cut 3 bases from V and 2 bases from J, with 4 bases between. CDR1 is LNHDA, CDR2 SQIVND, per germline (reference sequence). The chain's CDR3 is CASSIRNYGYTF. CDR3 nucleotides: TGTGCCAGTAGTATTCGGAACTATGGCTACACCTTC.

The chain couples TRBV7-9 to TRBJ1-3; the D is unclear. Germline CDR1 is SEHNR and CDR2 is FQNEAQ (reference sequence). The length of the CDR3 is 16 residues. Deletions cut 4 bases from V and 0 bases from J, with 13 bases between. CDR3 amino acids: CASSSRLGSSGNTIYF. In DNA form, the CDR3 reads TGTGCCAGCAGCTCCCGGCTCGGGAGCTCTGGAAACACCATATATTTT.

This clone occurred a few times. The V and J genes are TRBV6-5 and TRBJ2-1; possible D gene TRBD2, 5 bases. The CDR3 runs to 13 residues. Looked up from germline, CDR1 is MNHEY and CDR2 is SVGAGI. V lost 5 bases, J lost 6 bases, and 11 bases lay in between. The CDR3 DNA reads TGTGCCAGCAGTGAAGTTAGCGTCAATGAGCAGTTCTTC. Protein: CASSEVSVNEQFF.

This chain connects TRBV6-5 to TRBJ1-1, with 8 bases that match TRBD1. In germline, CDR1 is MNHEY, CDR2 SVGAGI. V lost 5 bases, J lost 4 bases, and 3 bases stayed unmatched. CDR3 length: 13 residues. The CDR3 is CASSKDRATEAFF. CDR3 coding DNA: TGTGCCAGCAGTAAGGACAGGGCCACTGAAGCTTTCTTT.

DNA of the CDR3: TGCGCCAGCTTGGAGGGTGGGGCGCCGGGACAAGAGACCCAGTACTTC. As protein: CASLEGGAPGQETQYF. This rearrangement joins TRBV10-1 to TRBJ2-5, with TRBD2 as a possible D gene (6 bases). Germline-derived CDR1 and CDR2 are WNHNN and SYGVQD (reference sequence). The CDR3 has 16 amino acids. The germline V and J ends were trimmed by 8 bases and 2 bases, with 21 bases remaining between them.

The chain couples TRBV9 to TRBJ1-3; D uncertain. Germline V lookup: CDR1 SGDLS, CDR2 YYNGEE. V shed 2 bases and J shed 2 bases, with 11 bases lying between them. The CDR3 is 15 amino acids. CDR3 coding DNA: TGTGCCAGCAGCGTCAGCGAGAGCCCTGGAAACACCATATATTTT. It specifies CASSVSESPGNTIYF. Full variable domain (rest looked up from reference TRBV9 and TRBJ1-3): DSGVTQTPKHLITATGQRVTLRCSPRSGDLSVYWYQQSLDQGLQFLIQYYNGEERAKGNILERFSAQQFPDLHSELNLSSLELGDSALYFCASSVSESPGNTIYFGEGSWLTVV.

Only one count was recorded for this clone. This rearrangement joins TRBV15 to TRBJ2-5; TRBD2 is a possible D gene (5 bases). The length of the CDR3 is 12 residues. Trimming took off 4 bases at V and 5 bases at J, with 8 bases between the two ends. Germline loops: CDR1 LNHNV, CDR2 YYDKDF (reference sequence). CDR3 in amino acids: CATSIRGETQYF. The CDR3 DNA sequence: TGTGCCACCAGCATAAGAGGGGAGACCCAGTACTTC.

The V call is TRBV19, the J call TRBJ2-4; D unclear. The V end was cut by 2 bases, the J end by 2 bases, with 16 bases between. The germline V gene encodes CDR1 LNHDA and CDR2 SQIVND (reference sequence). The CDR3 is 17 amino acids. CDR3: CASSIQAGSRTKNIQYF. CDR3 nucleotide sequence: TGTGCCAGTAGTATACAGGCAGGCTCACGGACCAAAAACATTCAGTACTTC.

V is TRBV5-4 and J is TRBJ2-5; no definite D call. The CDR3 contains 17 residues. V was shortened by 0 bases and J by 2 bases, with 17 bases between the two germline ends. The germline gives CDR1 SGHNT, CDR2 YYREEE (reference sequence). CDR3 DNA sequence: TGTGCCAGCAGCTTGGATTTAGTAGCCCTTGATCAAGAGACCCAGTACTTC. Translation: CASSLDLVALDQETQYF.

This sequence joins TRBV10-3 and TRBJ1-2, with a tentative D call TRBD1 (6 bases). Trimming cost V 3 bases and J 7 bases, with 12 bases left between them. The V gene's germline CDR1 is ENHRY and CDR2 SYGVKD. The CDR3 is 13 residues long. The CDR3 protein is CAISDRGQAGYTF. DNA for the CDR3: TGTGCCATCAGTGACAGGGGCCAGGCTGGCTACACCTTC.

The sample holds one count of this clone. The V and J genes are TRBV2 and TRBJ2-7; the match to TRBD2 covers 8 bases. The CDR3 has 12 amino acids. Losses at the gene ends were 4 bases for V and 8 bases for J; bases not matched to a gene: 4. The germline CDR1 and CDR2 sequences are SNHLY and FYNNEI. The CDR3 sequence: CASSVREGQQYF. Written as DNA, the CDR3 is TGTGCCAGCAGTGTCCGGGAGGGTCAGCAGTACTTC. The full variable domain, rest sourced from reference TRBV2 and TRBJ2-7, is EPEVTQTPSHQVTQMGQEVILRCVPISNHLYFYWYRQILGQKVEFLVSFYNNEISEKSEIFDDQFSVERPDGSNFTLKIRSTKLEDSAMYFCASSVREGQQYFGPGTRLTVT.

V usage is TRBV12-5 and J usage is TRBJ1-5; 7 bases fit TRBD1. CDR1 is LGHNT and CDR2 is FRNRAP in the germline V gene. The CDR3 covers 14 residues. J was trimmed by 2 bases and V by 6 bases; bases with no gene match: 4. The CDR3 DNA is TGTGCTAGTGGAACAGGGGAGGGCAATCAGCCCCAGCATTTT. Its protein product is CASGTGEGNQPQHF.

This CDR3 reads CASSQLRTGGIEAQYF. DNA for the CDR3: TGTGCCAGCAGCCAATTGAGGACAGGGGGCATAGAAGCGCAGTATTTT. The chain recombines TRBV5-6 with TRBJ2-3; 11 bases are a match to TRBD1. CDR3 length: 16 residues. Germline V CDR1 and CDR2: SGHDT, YYEEEE. V lost 4 bases, J lost 10 bases, and 14 bases stayed unmatched.

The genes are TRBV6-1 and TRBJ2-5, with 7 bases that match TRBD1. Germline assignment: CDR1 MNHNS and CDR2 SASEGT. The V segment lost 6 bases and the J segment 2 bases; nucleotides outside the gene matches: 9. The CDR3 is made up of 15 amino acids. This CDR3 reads CASRPTGQAQETQYF. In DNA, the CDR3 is TGTGCCAGCAGACCCACTGGACAGGCACAAGAGACCCAGTACTTC.

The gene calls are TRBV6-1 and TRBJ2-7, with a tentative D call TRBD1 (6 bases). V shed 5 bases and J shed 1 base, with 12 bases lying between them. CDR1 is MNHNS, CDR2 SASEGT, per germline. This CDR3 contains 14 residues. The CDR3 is CASSNGGGSYEQYF. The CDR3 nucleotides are TGTGCCAGCAGTAATGGGGGCGGATCCTACGAGCAGTACTTC.

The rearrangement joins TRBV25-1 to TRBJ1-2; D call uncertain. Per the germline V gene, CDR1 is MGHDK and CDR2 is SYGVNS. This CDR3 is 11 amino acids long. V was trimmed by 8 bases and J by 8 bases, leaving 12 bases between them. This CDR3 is CASSVFGGYTF. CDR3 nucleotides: TGTGCCAGCTCCGTCTTCGGGGGCTACACCTTC.

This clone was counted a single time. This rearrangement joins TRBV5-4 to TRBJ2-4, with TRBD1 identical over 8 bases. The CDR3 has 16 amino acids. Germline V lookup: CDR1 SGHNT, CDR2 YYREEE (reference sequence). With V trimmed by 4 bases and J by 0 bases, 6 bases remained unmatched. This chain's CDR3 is CASSAGQGLAKNIQYF. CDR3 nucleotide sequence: TGTGCCAGCAGCGCTGGACAGGGTTTAGCCAAAAACATTCAGTACTTC.

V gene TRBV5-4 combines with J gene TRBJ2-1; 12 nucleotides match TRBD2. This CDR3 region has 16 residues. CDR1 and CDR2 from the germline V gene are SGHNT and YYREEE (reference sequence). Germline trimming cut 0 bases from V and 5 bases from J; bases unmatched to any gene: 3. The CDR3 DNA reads TGTGCCAGCAGCTTGGATCTAGCGGGGGGGAACAATGAGCAGTTCTTC. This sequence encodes CASSLDLAGGNNEQFF. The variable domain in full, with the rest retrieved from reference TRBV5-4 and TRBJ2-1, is ETGVTQSPTHLIKTRGQQVTLRCSSQSGHNTVSWYQQALGQGPQFIFQYYREEENGRGNFPPRFSGLQFPNYSSELNVNALELDDSALYLCASSLDLAGGNNEQFFGPGTRLTVL.

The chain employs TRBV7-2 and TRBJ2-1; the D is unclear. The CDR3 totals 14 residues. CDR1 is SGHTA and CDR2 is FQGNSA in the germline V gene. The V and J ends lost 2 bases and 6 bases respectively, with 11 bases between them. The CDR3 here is CASSLTPVSNEQFF. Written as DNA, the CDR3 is TGTGCCAGCAGCTTAACCCCAGTAAGCAATGAGCAGTTCTTC.